These 4 T cell receptor beta chains share one sample of origin, sequenced in a study of radiotherapy plus CTLA-4 blockade in lung cancer. TCRdb keeps only in-frame clones here, not all; method: immunoSEQ multiplex PCR. The table shows roughly 92,000 clones, with 86% occurring only once. Material: peripheral blood, obtained from a patient treated with radiotherapy plus ipilimumab. The source of these receptors is a human donor with non-small cell lung cancer who had a partial response to radiotherapy plus ipilimumab.

The table lists this clone with a count of one. V usage is TRBV5-4 and J usage is TRBJ2-2; maybe TRBD2 (5 bases). V dropped 0 bases and J dropped 0 bases, with 9 bases sitting between them. Germline lookup yields CDR1 SGHNT and CDR2 YYREEE (reference sequence). The CDR3 totals 16 residues. For the CDR3, the DNA is TGTGCCAGCAGCTTGGCCGGAGGCGCGAACACCGGGGAGCTGTTTTTT. The encoded protein is CASSLAGGANTGELFF.

The chain employs TRBV28 and TRBJ2-7; TRBD1 is a possible D gene (5 bases). CDR1 and CDR2 (germline): MDHEN, SYDVKM. V was trimmed by 3 bases and J by 4 bases, leaving 7 bases between them. This CDR3 is built from 12 residues. The CDR3 coding sequence is TGTGCCAGCAGTTTTCAGGGATACGAGCAGTACGTC. Its translation: CASSFQGYEQYV.

The CDR3 reads CASRGTGSEKLFF. The CDR3 coding sequence is TGTGCCAGCAGGGGGACAGGGAGTGAAAAACTGTTTTTT. The J gene is TRBJ1-4, the V gene TRBV6-5, with 9 nucleotides matching TRBD1. CDR3 length equals 13 residues. Germline CDR1 and CDR2: MNHEY and SVGAGI. The ends lost 6 bases at V and 7 bases at J; junction bases unmatched: 3.

The chain uses TRBV27 and TRBJ1-5; 7 bases are shared with TRBD1. V was clipped by 5 bases and J by 3 bases; unmatched bases: 7. The CDR3 contains 15 residues. From germline, CDR1 is MNHEY and CDR2 SMNVEV (reference sequence). CDR3 protein: CASSPGTVLNQPQHF. In nucleotides, the CDR3 is TGTGCCAGCAGTCCCGGGACAGTCCTCAATCAGCCCCAGCATTTT.